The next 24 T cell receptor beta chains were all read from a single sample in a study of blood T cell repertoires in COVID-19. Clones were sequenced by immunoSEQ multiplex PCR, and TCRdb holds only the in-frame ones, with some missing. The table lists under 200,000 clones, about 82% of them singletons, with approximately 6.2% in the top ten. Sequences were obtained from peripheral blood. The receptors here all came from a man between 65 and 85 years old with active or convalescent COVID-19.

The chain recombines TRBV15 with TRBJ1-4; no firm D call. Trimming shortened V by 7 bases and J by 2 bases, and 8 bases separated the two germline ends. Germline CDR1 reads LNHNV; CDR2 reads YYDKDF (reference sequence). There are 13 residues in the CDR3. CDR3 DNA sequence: TGTGCCACCAAAACTTACACTAATGAAAAACTGTTTTTT. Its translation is CATKTYTNEKLFF. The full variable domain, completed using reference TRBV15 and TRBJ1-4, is DAMVIQNPRYQVTQFGKPVTLSCSQTLNHNVMYWYQQKSSQAPKLLFHYYDKDFNNEADTPDNFQSRRPNTSFCFLDIRSPGLGDTAMYLCATKTYTNEKLFFGSGTQLSVL.

The CDR3, as DNA: TGTGCCAGCAGTTCCGGCACTAGCTTAGTCACAGATACGCAGTATTTT. The encoded protein is CASSSGTSLVTDTQYF. The chain recombines TRBV2 with TRBJ2-3; the D gene is possibly TRBD2 (6 bases). The germline CDR1 and CDR2 sequences are SNHLY and FYNNEI. V dropped 5 bases and J dropped 2 bases, with 17 bases sitting between them. CDR3 length equals 16 residues.

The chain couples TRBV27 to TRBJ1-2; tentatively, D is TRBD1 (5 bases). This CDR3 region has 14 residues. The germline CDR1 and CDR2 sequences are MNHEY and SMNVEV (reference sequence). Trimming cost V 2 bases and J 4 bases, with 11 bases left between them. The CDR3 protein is CASSLNQGGYGYTF. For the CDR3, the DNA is TGTGCCAGCAGTTTAAATCAGGGTGGCTATGGCTACACCTTC.

The CDR3 protein is CASSEETGTYEQYF. CDR3 DNA: TGTGCCAGCAGTGAAGAGACAGGCACCTACGAGCAGTACTTC. The V gene is TRBV6-1, the J gene TRBJ2-7; perhaps TRBD1 as D (6 bases). There are 14 residues in the CDR3. The germline CDR1 and CDR2 sequences are MNHNS and SASEGT. V was trimmed by 1 base and J by 2 bases, leaving 9 bases between them.

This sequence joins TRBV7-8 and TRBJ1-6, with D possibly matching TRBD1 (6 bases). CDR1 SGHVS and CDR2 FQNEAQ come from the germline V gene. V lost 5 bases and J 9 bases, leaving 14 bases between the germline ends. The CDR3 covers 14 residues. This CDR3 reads CASSTQGRISPLHF. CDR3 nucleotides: TGTGCCAGCAGCACACAGGGTAGGATTTCACCCCTCCACTTT.

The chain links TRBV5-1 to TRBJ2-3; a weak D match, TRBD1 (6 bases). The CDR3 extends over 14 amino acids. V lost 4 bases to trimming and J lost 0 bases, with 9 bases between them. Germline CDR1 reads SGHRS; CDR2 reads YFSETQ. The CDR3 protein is CASSIQGSTDTQYF. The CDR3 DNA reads TGCGCCAGCAGCATACAGGGAAGCACAGATACGCAGTATTTT.

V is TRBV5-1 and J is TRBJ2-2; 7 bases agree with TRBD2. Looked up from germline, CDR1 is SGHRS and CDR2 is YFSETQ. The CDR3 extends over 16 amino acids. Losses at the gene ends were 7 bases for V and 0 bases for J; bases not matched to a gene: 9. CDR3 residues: CASAPGAGANTGELFF. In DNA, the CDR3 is TGCGCCAGCGCGCCGGGTGCGGGAGCGAACACCGGGGAGCTGTTTTTT.

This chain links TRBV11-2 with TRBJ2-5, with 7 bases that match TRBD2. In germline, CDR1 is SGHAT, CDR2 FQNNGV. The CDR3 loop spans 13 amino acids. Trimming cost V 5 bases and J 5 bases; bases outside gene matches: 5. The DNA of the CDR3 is TGTGCCAGCAGCCCCCCCGGGGGGGAGACCCAGTACTTC. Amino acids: CASSPPGGETQYF.

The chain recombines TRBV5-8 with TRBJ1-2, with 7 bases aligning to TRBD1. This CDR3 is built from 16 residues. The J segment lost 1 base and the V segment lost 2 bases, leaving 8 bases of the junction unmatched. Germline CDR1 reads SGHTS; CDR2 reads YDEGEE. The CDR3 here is CASSLLRDRHNYGYTF. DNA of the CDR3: TGTGCCAGCAGCTTACTCCGGGACAGACATAACTATGGCTACACCTTC.

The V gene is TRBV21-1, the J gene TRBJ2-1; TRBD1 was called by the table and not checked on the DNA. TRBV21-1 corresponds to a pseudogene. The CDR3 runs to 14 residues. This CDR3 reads CASSNCTGSGEQFF. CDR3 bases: TGTGCCAGCAGCAACTGCACAGGGTCGGGCGAGCAGTTCTTC.

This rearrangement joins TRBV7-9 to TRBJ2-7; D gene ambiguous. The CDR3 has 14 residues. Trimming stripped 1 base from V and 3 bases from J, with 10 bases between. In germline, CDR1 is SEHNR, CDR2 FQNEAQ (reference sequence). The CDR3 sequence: CASSLELSYYEQYF. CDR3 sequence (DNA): TGTGCCAGCAGCTTAGAGCTAAGTTACTACGAGCAGTACTTC.

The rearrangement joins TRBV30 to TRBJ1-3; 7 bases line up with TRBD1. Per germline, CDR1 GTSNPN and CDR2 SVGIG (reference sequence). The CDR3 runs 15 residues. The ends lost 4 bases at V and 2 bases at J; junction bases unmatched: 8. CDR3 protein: CAWKLGQEAGNTIYF. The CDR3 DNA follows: TGTGCCTGGAAACTTGGACAGGAGGCTGGAAACACCATATATTTT.

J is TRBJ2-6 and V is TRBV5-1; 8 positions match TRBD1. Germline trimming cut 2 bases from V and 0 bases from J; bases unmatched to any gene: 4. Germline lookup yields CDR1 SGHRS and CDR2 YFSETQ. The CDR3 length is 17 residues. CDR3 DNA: TGCGCCAGCAGCTTACGGACAGGGAGCTCTGGGGCCAACGTCCTGACTTTC. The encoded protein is CASSLRTGSSGANVLTF. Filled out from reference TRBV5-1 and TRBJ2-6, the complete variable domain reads KAGVTQTPRYLIKTRGQQVTLSCSPISGHRSVSWYQQTPGQGLQFLFEYFSETQRNKGNFPGRFSGRQFSNSRSEMNVSTLELGDSALYLCASSLRTGSSGANVLTFGAGSRLTVL.

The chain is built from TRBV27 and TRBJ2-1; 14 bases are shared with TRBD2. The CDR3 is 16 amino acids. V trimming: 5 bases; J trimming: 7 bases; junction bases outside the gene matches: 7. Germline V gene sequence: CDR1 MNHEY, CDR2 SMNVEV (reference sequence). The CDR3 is CASSLRLAGGLNEQFF. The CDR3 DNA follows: TGTGCCAGCAGTCTCCGACTAGCGGGGGGGCTAAATGAGCAGTTCTTC.

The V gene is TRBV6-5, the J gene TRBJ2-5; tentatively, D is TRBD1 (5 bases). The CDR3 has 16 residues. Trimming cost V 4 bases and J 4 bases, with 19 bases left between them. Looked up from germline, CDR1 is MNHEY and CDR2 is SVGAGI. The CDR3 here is CASSSKDIPSRETQYF. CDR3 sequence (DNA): TGTGCCAGCAGTTCGAAGGACATTCCTTCCCGAGAGACCCAGTACTTC.

CDR3: CASSLGETQYF. CDR3 nucleotide sequence: TGTGCCAGCAGCCTCGGGGAGACCCAGTACTTC. The rearrangement uses TRBV2 and TRBJ2-5, with no clear D. This CDR3 contains 11 residues. The germline CDR1 and CDR2 sequences are SNHLY and FYNNEI. Trimming removed 6 bases at V and 5 bases at J, with 7 bases between.

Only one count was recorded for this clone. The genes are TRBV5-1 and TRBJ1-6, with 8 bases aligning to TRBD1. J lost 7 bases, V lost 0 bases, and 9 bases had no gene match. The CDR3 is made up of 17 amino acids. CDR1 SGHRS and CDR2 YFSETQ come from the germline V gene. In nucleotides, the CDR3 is TGCGCCAGCAGCTTGGGGCAGGGGGCTTCGGAAAATTCACCCCTCCACTTT. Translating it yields CASSLGQGASENSPLHF.

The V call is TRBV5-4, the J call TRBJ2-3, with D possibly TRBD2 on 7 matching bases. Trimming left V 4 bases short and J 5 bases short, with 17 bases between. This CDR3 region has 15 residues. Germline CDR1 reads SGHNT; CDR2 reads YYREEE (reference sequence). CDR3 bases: TGTGCCAGCAGCGGGAGGGGGGGGCGCATAGATACGCAGTATTTT. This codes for CASSGRGGRIDTQYF.

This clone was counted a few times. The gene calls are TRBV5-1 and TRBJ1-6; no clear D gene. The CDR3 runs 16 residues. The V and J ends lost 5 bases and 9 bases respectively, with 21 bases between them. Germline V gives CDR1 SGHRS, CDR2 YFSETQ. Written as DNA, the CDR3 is TGCGCCAGCAGTTCCTCTGGGGAGAAATTCGCTTCACCCCTCCACTTT. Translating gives CASSSSGEKFASPLHF. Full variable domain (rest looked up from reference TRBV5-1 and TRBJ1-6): KAGVTQTPRYLIKTRGQQVTLSCSPISGHRSVSWYQQTPGQGLQFLFEYFSETQRNKGNFPGRFSGRQFSNSRSEMNVSTLELGDSALYLCASSSSGEKFASPLHFGNGTRLTVT.

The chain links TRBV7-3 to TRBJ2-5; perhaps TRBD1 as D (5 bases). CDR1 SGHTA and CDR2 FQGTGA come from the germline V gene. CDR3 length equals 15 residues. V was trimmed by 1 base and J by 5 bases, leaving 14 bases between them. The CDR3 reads CASSLMGRGAETQYF. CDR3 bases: TGTGCCAGCAGCTTAATGGGGCGTGGGGCGGAGACCCAGTACTTC. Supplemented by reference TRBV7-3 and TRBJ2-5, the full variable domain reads GAGVSQTPSNKVTEKGKYVELRCDPISGHTALYWYRQSLGQGPEFLIYFQGTGAADDSGLPNDRFFAVRPEGSVSTLKIQRTERGDSAVYLCASSLMGRGAETQYFGPGTRLLVL.

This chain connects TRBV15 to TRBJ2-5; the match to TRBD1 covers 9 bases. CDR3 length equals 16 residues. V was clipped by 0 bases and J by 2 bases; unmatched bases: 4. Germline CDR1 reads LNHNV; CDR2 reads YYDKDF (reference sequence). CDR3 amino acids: CATSRDPGQGQETQYF. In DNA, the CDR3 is TGTGCCACCAGCAGAGATCCGGGACAGGGTCAAGAGACCCAGTACTTC.

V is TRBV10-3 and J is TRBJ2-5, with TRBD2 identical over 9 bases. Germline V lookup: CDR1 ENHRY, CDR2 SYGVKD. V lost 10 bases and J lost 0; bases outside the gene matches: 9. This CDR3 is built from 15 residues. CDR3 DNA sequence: TGTGCCACCTCAAGGGCTAGCGGGAACCAAGAGACCCAGTACTTC. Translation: CATSRASGNQETQYF.

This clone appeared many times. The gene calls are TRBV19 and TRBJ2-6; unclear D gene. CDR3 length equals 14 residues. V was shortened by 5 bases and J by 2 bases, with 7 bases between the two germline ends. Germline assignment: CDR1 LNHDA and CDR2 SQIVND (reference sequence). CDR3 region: CASSPGPGANVLTF. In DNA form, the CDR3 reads TGTGCCAGTAGTCCGGGTCCTGGGGCCAACGTCCTGACTTTC.

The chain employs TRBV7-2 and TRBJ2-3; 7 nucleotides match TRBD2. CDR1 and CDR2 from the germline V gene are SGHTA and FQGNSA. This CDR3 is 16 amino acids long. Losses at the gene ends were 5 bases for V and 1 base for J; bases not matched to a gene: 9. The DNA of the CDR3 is TGTGCCAGCAGCCCGGCTAGACTAGCCGGCACAGATACGCAGTATTTT. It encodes CASSPARLAGTDTQYF.